The 6 T cell receptor beta chains listed next were all sequenced from one sample in a study of PD-L1 blockade in urothelial cancer. The time point denotes: pretreatment peripheral blood. Here immunoSEQ multiplex PCR was the method, and the copy in TCRdb shows in-frame clones only, minus some. The profile shows roughly 91,000 clones, more than 75% of them singletons. Sequencing used PBMCs, obtained around atezolizumab (anti-PD-L1) treatment. The origin of the receptors is a man aged 60 to 69 with urothelial cancer.

The V and J genes are TRBV30 and TRBJ2-7; D gene ambiguous. The V gene's germline CDR1 is GTSNPN and CDR2 SVGIG (reference sequence). Trimming pared 0 bases from V and 3 bases from J, leaving 6 bases between. This CDR3 has 12 amino acids. DNA for the CDR3: TGTGCCTGGAGTGTACACAGCTACGAGCAGTACTTC. This codes for CAWSVHSYEQYF.

The chain has TRBV7-3 and TRBJ1-5, with D unresolved. Trimming pared 5 bases from V and 4 bases from J, leaving 9 bases between. CDR1 is SGHTA and CDR2 is FQGTGA in the germline V gene. The CDR3 is made up of 13 amino acids. CDR3 nucleotide sequence: TGTGCCAGCAGCCGTGACACGAATCAGCCCCAGCATTTT. It codes for CASSRDTNQPQHF.

V gene TRBV30 combines with J gene TRBJ2-2, with D unresolved. Germline-derived CDR1 and CDR2 are GTSNPN and SVGIG (reference sequence). The V and J ends lost 1 base and 7 bases respectively, with 4 bases between them. This CDR3 spans 11 amino acids. The CDR3 DNA reads TGTGCCTGGAGTGCGGGCGGGGAGCTGTTTTTT. It translates to CAWSAGGELFF.

In the case of this clone: One end of the junction fails to match germline, which may point to a read error. The chain has TRBV7-8 and TRBJ1-4, with 8 bases matching TRBD1. The CDR3 loop spans 19 amino acids. Germline CDR1 SGHVS, CDR2 FQNEAQ. The CDR3 DNA sequence: TGTGCCAGCAGATTAGGCCGAGTCCCACAGGGGGAGGCAAATGAAAAACTGTTTTTT. Encoded protein: CASRLGRVPQGEANEKLFF.

This clone was counted between two and nine times. CDR3 nucleotides: TGCGCCAGCAGCTTGTTAGTTCGGGGATCTGAAGCTTTCTTT. This codes for CASSLLVRGSEAFF. This rearrangement joins TRBV5-1 to TRBJ1-1; no definite D call. From germline, CDR1 is SGHRS and CDR2 YFSETQ. The CDR3 runs 14 residues. The V end lost 1 base, the J end lost 6 bases, and 13 bases lay between the germline ends.

As regards this clone: The sample holds other DNA sequences that translate to the same CDR3. The chain links TRBV30 to TRBJ1-5; 9 bases fit TRBD1. Germline V lookup: CDR1 GTSNPN, CDR2 SVGIG (reference sequence). This CDR3 spans 14 amino acids. V gave up 3 bases and J gave up 7 bases; unmatched junction bases: 7. The CDR3 reads CAWRAGTGQQPQHF. The DNA of the CDR3 is TGTGCCTGGAGGGCGGGGACAGGGCAACAGCCCCAGCATTTT.